The TCR beta chain under discussion was sequenced for a study of T cells in Graves' hyperthyroidism and ophthalmopathy. General study results and limits: Appearing also in blood were most of the thyroid clonotypes expanded above 0.001.

This clonotype was found many times. Its antigen is unknown. The CDR3 runs 15 residues. Germline CDR1 and CDR2: SGHVS and FNYEAQ. Trimming took off 6 bases at V and 0 bases at J, with 12 bases between the two ends. RNA transcripts gave rise to amplified TCR beta CDR3 regions. Initially, a first-round RT-PCR of the TCR CDR3 employed the HTBI primer set. TCRdb re-analysed the multiplex PCR reads in MiXCR, keeping a single row per CDR3 protein. Of about 520,000 distinct CDR3 sequences listed, approximately 25% are singletons. The TCR sequence derives from a woman in her 30s with Graves' ophthalmopathy. V is TRBV7-6 and J is TRBJ1-3; D possibly corresponds to TRBD1 (5 bases). The sequenced material came from blood. CDR3 loop: CASSYDSSSGNTIYF. The CDR3 coding sequence is TGTGCCAGCAGTTACGACAGTTCCTCTGGAAACACCATATATTTT. Variable domain in full (rest from reference TRBV7-6 and TRBJ1-3): GAGVSQSPRYKVTKRGQDVALRCDPISGHVSLYWYRQALGQGPEFLTYFNYEAQQDKSGLPNDRFSAERPEGSISTLTIQRTEQRDSAMYRCASSYDSSSGNTIYFGEGSWLTVV.